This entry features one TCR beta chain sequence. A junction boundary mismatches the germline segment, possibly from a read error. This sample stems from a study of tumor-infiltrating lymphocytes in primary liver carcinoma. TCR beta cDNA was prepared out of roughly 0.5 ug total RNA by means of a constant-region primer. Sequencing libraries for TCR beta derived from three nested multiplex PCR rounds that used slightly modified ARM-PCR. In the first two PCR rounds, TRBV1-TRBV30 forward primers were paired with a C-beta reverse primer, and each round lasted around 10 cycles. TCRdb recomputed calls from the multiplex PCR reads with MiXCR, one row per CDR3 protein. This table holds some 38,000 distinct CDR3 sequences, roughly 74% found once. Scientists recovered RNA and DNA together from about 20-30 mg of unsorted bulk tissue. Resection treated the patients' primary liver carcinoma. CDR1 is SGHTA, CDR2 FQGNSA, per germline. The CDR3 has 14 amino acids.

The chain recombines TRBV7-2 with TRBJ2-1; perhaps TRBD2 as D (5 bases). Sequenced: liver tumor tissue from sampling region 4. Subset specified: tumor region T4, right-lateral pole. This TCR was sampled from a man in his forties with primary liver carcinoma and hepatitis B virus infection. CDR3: CANSLMSGSNEQFF. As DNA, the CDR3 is TGTGCCAACAGCTTAATGAGCGGCTCAAATGAGCAGTTCTTC.